The text below deals with one TCR beta chain. Primers for the PCR totalled 60 Vbeta and 13 Jbeta. Sequenced by immunoSEQ multiplex PCR; TCRdb stores in-frame clones only, minus some. The data contain 200,000 to 250,000 clones, just over 75% of them seen just once; the ten biggest clones take up less than 3.5%. V shed 5 bases and J 6 bases; nucleotides not matched to a gene: 15. The CDR3 is 18 amino acids. CDR1 is SGHNT and CDR2 is YYREEE in the germline V gene (reference sequence). The data belong to a study of cytomegalovirus exposure and HLA in healthy donors. On the study more broadly: A prior analysis found 95 million to 140 million unique TCR beta sequences from about 179 million T cells.

Sequencing was performed on PBMCs. The receptor was isolated from a woman aged 55 to 70 in good health and CMV-seropositive. The V call is TRBV5-4, the J call TRBJ2-2; 11 bases are shared with TRBD2. The CDR3 DNA reads as TGTGCCAGCAGGGGAGGGGCCGTAGCGGGAGGGAGCTCCGGGGAGCTGTTTTTT. This codes for CASRGGAVAGGSSGELFF.